The clone carrying this T cell receptor (beta chain) was detected only a few times. What it binds is not known. Trimming took off 6 bases at V and 0 bases at J, with 14 bases between the two ends. Germline V gene sequence: CDR1 DFQATT, CDR2 SNEGSKA (reference sequence). This CDR3 has 14 residues. The data were taken from a study of blood T cells in healthy people across ages. The authors ran a second PCR of about 6 to 11 cycles using a sample-barcoded 5' primer and a J-beta primer mix. The authors tagged each cDNA molecule using a template-switch adaptor with 12 random nucleotides. TCRdb re-called the 5' RACE reads through MiXCR, storing one row per CDR3 protein. The sample contains hundreds of thousands of distinct CDR3 sequences, around 49% of which appear only once. Findings and limits, study-wide: Estimated diversity, derived from one million T cells, was regarded as an underestimate.

The rearrangement uses TRBV20-1 and TRBJ2-5; D is possibly TRBD1 (5 bases). Sample: blood. The TCR comes from a woman aged 55 to 70 in good health. CDR3 protein: CSAVRQPYQETQYF. The CDR3 bases are TGCAGTGCCGTGAGACAGCCGTACCAAGAGACCCAGTACTTC.